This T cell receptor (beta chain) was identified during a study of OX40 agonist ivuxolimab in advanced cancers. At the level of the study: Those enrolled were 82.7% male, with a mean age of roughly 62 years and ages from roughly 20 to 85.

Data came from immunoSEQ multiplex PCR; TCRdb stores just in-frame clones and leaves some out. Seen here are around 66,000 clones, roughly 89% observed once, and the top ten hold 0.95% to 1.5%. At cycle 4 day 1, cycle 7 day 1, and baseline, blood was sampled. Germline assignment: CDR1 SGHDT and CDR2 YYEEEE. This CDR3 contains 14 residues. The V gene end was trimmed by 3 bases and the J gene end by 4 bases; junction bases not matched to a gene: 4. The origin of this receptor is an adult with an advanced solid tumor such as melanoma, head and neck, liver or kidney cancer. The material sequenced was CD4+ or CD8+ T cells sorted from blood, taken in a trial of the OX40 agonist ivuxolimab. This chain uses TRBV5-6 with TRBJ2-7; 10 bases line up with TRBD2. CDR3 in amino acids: CASSSSGSRYEQYF. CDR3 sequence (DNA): TGTGCCAGCAGCTCTAGCGGGAGTAGGTACGAGCAGTACTTC.